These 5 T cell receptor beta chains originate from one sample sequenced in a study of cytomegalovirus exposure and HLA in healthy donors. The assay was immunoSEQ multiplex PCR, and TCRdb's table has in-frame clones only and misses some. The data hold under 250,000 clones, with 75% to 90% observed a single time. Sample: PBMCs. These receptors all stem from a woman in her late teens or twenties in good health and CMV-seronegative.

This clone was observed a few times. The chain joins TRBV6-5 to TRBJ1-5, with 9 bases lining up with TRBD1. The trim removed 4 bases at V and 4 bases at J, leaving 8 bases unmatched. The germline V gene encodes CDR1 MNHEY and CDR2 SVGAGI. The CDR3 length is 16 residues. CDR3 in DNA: TGTGCCAGCAGTTCAGACGGGACAGGGCTTAATCAGCCCCAGCATTTT. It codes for CASSSDGTGLNQPQHF.

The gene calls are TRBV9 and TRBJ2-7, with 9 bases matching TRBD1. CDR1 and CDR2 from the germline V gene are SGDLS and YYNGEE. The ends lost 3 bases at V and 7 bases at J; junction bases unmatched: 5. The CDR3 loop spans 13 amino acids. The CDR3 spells CASSAQGAGEQYF. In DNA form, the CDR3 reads TGTGCCAGCAGCGCACAGGGGGCTGGGGAGCAGTACTTC. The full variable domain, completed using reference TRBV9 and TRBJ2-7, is DSGVTQTPKHLITATGQRVTLRCSPRSGDLSVYWYQQSLDQGLQFLIQYYNGEERAKGNILERFSAQQFPDLHSELNLSSLELGDSALYFCASSAQGAGEQYFGPGTRLTVT.

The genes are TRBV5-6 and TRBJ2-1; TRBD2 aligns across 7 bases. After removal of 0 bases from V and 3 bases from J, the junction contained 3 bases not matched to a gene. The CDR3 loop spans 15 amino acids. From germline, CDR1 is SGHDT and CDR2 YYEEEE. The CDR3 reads CASSLGGGFYNEQFF. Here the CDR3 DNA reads TGTGCCAGCAGCTTGGGCGGGGGTTTCTACAATGAGCAGTTCTTC.

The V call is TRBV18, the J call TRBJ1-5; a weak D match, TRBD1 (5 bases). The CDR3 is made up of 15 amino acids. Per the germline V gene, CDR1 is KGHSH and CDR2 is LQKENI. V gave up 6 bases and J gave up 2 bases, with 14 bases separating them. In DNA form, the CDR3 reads TGTGCCAGCTCTACCACGTTAGGGGGCAATCAGCCCCAGCATTTT. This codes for CASSTTLGGNQPQHF.

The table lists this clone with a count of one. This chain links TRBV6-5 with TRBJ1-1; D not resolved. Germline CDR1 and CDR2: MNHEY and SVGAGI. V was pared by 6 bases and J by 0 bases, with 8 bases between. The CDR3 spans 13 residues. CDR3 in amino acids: CASRTYMNTEAFF. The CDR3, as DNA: TGTGCCAGCAGGACATACATGAACACTGAAGCTTTCTTT.